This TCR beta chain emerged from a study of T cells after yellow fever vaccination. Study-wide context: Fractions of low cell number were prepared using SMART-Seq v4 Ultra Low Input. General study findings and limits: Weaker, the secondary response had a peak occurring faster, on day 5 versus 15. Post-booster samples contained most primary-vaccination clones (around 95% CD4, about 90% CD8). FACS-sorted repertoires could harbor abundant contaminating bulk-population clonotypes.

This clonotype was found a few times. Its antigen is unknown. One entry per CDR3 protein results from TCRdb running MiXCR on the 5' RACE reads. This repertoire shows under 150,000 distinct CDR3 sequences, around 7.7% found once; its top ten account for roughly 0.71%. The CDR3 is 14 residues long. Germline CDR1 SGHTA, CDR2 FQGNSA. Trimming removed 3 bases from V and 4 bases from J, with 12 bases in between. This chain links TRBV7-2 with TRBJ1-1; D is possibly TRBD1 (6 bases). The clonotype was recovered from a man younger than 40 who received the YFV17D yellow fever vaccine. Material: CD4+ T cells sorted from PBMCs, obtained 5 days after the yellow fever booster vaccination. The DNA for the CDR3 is TGTGCCAGCAGCTTTACAGGGAAGGGCACTGAAGCTTTCTTT. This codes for CASSFTGKGTEAFF.